A single sample gave rise to the 10 T cell receptor beta chains below, sequenced in a study of blood T cells in healthy people across ages. Alongside a J-beta primer mix, a sample-barcoded 5' primer served in a second PCR lasting roughly 6 to 11 cycles. TCRdb reanalysed the 5' RACE reads using MiXCR and keeps one entry per CDR3 protein. The sample shows 1.5 million or so distinct CDR3 sequences, approximately 38% of them seen only once. Source material: blood. All receptors derive from a woman under 30 in good health.

This chain links TRBV25-1 with TRBJ2-1; TRBD2 is a possible D gene (6 bases). Germline V CDR1 and CDR2: MGHDK, SYGVNS. The length of the CDR3 is 17 residues. Deletions cut 3 bases from V and 0 bases from J, with 15 bases between. In DNA form, the CDR3 reads TGTGCCAGCAGTGATCCGAGCGGGTCAAGCTCCTACAATGAGCAGTTCTTC. This translates into CASSDPSGSSSYNEQFF.

V gene TRBV5-1 combines with J gene TRBJ2-7, with D unclear. Germline CDR1 reads SGHRS; CDR2 reads YFSETQ. Trimming removed 0 bases from V and 0 bases from J, with 10 bases in between. The CDR3 covers 15 residues. The DNA of the CDR3 is TGCGCCAGCAGCTTGGGACTTGAAAGCTCCTACGAGCAGTACTTC. It yields the protein CASSLGLESSYEQYF.

The genes are TRBV21-1 and TRBJ2-4; the DNA was not used to check the table's D call, TRBD2. TRBV21-1 is a listed pseudogene. This CDR3 comprises 17 residues. Written as DNA, the CDR3 is TGTGCCAGCAGCAAAAATTTATCAGCTACCGGAGGCAACATTCAGTACTTC. Encoded protein: CASSKNLSATGGNIQYF.

This clonotype was counted once. CDR3 in DNA: TGCGCCAGCAGCCACCTCGGGACTAGCGGGAATTACGAGCAGTACTTC. Translating it yields CASSHLGTSGNYEQYF. The gene calls are TRBV4-1 and TRBJ2-5, with TRBD2 matching 13 bases. The DNA matches TRBJ2-7 better at its end, which makes the J call doubtful. Germline CDR1 and CDR2: MGHRA and YSYEKL. This CDR3 is 16 amino acids long.

In this sample, this clonotype turned up a few times. This sequence joins TRBV7-2 and TRBJ2-3, with no clear D. Trimming pared 1 base from V and 4 bases from J, leaving 9 bases between. CDR1 and CDR2 (germline): SGHTA, FQGNSA. The CDR3 extends over 14 amino acids. CDR3 DNA sequence: TGTGCCAGCAGCTTAGTCGGCCCGGCAGATACGCAGTATTTT. Translating it yields CASSLVGPADTQYF.

The chain links TRBV4-1 to TRBJ2-7; TRBD2 matches 8 bases. The trim removed 0 bases at V and 7 bases at J, leaving 17 bases unmatched. The CDR3 extends over 18 amino acids. The V gene's germline CDR1 is MGHRA and CDR2 YSYEKL. The CDR3 is CASSQDPRSGRFYNEQYF. The DNA of the CDR3 is TGCGCCAGCAGCCAAGACCCCCGAAGCGGGAGATTCTACAATGAGCAGTACTTC.

The chain combines TRBV12-3 or TRBV12-4 with TRBJ2-3, with D unresolved. V lost 5 bases, J lost 2 bases, and 14 bases lay in between. The CDR3 has 15 amino acids. Here the CDR3 DNA reads TGTGCCAGCAGTAGCCGCCCAAGGGCCACAGATACGCAGTATTTT. It is translated as CASSSRPRATDTQYF.

V gene TRBV12-3 or TRBV12-4 combines with J gene TRBJ1-1; 7 bases fit TRBD1. Unmatched junction bases numbered 7, after V lost 5 bases and J lost 1 base. The CDR3 has 15 amino acids. The CDR3: CASSPRGQQNTEAFF. CDR3 bases: TGTGCCAGCAGTCCGAGGGGGCAGCAGAACACTGAAGCTTTCTTT.

This clonotype was found a few times. The V and J genes are TRBV5-1 and TRBJ2-5, with 11 positions matching TRBD2. The J segment lost 11 bases and the V segment lost 2 bases, leaving 11 bases of the junction unmatched. The CDR3 length is 15 residues. The germline CDR1 and CDR2 sequences are SGHRS and YFSETQ. The chain's CDR3 is CASSLGGLAGREQYF. The CDR3 nucleotides read TGCGCCAGCAGCTTAGGAGGACTAGCGGGTCGTGAGCAGTACTTC.

V and J are TRBV12-3 or TRBV12-4 and TRBJ1-5; tentatively, D is TRBD1 (6 bases). Trimming shortened V by 3 bases and J by 0 bases, and 12 bases separated the two germline ends. CDR3 length equals 16 residues. Here the CDR3 DNA reads TGTGCCAGCAGTTTTTGGGGGCCTTATAGCAATCAGCCCCAGCATTTT. This codes for CASSFWGPYSNQPQHF.